A single sample is the source of the 14 T cell receptor beta chains below, sequenced in a study of blood T cell repertoires in COVID-19. Using immunoSEQ multiplex PCR, the repertoire was profiled, and TCRdb retains in-frame clones only, with some absent. The table lists around 320,000 clones, roughly nine tenths of them singletons. The specimen was PBMCs or T cells enriched from blood (not recorded which). The receptors originated from a woman between 45 and 60 years old who had been exposed to COVID-19.

The V call is TRBV3-1 (or the pseudogene TRBV3-2), the J call TRBJ1-5; D is uncertain. This CDR3 spans 16 amino acids. The germline CDR1 and CDR2 sequences are LGHDT and YNNKEL (reference sequence). Trimming took 1 base from V and 3 from J, leaving 13 bases between them. CDR3 coding DNA: TGTGCCAGCAGCCAAGGCCTGGGGAGGTCCAATCAGCCCCAGCATTTT. Translation gives CASSQGLGRSNQPQHF.

The genes are TRBV29-1 and TRBJ1-2; no clear D gene. The germline V gene encodes CDR1 SQVTM and CDR2 ANQGSEA. V lost 2 bases and J lost 4, with 14 bases in between. This CDR3 spans 14 amino acids. In DNA, the CDR3 is TGCAGCGTTGAACGTGGGGTGGGAGTCTATGGCTACACCTTC. Protein product: CSVERGVGVYGYTF.

This chain connects TRBV9 to TRBJ2-7; 11 bases align to TRBD1. Germline CDR1 reads SGDLS; CDR2 reads YYNGEE. Trimming took 3 bases from V and 8 from J; bases not matched to a gene: 4. CDR3 length: 13 residues. CDR3 residues: CASSGGTGGKQYF. The CDR3 coding sequence is TGTGCCAGCAGCGGAGGGACAGGGGGGAAGCAGTACTTC.

The gene calls are TRBV29-1 and TRBJ2-3, with D maybe TRBD2 (5 bases). The germline V gene encodes CDR1 SQVTM and CDR2 ANQGSEA. Trimming stripped 3 bases from V and 0 bases from J, with 10 bases between. This CDR3 contains 14 residues. The CDR3 coding sequence is TGCAGCGTTGACGGAGCGGAGAGCACAGATACGCAGTATTTT. The encoded protein is CSVDGAESTDTQYF.

The chain employs TRBV30 and TRBJ1-1; 7 bases agree with TRBD1. Germline CDR1 reads GTSNPN; CDR2 reads SVGIG (reference sequence). The CDR3 length is 17 residues. Germline trimming cut 0 bases from V and 1 base from J; bases unmatched to any gene: 11. The CDR3 coding sequence is TGTGCCTGGAGTGTCCTAAGAGGGAGGACAGGGAACACTGAAGCTTTCTTT. Its translation: CAWSVLRGRTGNTEAFF.

The rearrangement links TRBV19 to TRBJ1-2; perhaps TRBD1 as D (6 bases). Trimming cost V 4 bases and J 4 bases, with 19 bases left between them. This CDR3 has 16 residues. Germline V gene sequence: CDR1 LNHDA, CDR2 SQIVND (reference sequence). The chain's CDR3 is CASSRQDFDYFYGYTF. CDR3 nucleotides: TGTGCCAGTAGTAGACAGGATTTCGATTATTTCTATGGCTACACCTTC.

The gene calls are TRBV29-1 and TRBJ1-2; D remains ambiguous. The germline V and J ends were trimmed by 6 bases and 8 bases, with 13 bases remaining between them. Germline loops: CDR1 SQVTM, CDR2 ANQGSEA. The CDR3 runs 11 residues. Written as DNA, the CDR3 is TGCAGCGTATACGGTCCGGGGGGCTACACCTTC. Protein product: CSVYGPGGYTF.

The J gene is TRBJ1-2, the V gene TRBV6-1; 9 bases match TRBD1. V shed 1 base, J shed 1 base, and the junction held 7 bases outside the gene matches. There are 17 residues in the CDR3. The germline V gene encodes CDR1 MNHNS and CDR2 SASEGT. CDR3 sequence: CASSEGTGVPLNYGYTF. As DNA, the CDR3 is TGTGCCAGCAGTGAAGGGACAGGGGTCCCTCTTAACTATGGCTACACCTTC.

The rearrangement joins TRBV10-3 to TRBJ2-2, with D tentatively TRBD1 (5 bases). CDR3 length: 13 residues. The V and J ends lost 4 bases and 4 bases respectively, with 7 bases between them. Germline V gene sequence: CDR1 ENHRY, CDR2 SYGVKD. In DNA, the CDR3 is TGTGCCATCAGTGGGCAGGGCACCGGGGAGCTGTTTTTT. Protein: CAISGQGTGELFF.

The genes are TRBV7-9 and TRBJ1-1; 7 positions agree with TRBD1. The junction had 4 bases not matched to a gene; V was cut back by 5 bases and J by 1 base. Germline CDR1 SEHNR, CDR2 FQNEAQ (reference sequence). The CDR3 runs 14 residues. The CDR3 reads CASSPRGPNTEAFF. CDR3 coding DNA: TGTGCCAGCAGCCCAAGGGGGCCGAACACTGAAGCTTTCTTT.

This chain joins TRBV19 and TRBJ2-7, with TRBD1 identical over 7 bases. This CDR3 is 15 amino acids long. The V gene end was trimmed by 5 bases and the J gene end by 1 base; junction bases not matched to a gene: 8. Looked up from germline, CDR1 is LNHDA and CDR2 is SQIVND (reference sequence). Here the CDR3 reads CASSATGTVSYEQYF. The CDR3, as DNA: TGTGCCAGTAGTGCAACCGGGACAGTATCCTACGAGCAGTACTTC.

The CDR3 nucleotides are TGTGCCAGTAGTCTAAATAATGAAAAACTGTTTTTT. Translated: CASSLNNEKLFF. The chain is built from TRBV19 and TRBJ1-4; D gene uncertain. The CDR3 spans 12 residues. Germline CDR1 reads LNHDA; CDR2 reads SQIVND (reference sequence). Trimming pared 5 bases from V and 4 bases from J, leaving 5 bases between.

The CDR3 spells CATRPGGGTSPLHF. The CDR3 nucleotides are TGTGCCACCAGGCCGGGGGGTGGTACTTCACCCCTCCACTTT. J is TRBJ1-6 and V is TRBV15, with D perhaps matching TRBD1 (5 bases). The CDR3 has 14 residues. V was cut by 6 bases and J by 9 bases, with 15 bases left in between. Looked up from germline, CDR1 is LNHNV and CDR2 is YYDKDF (reference sequence).

The rearrangement uses TRBV27 and TRBJ2-2; possible D gene TRBD2, 6 bases. The germline V gene encodes CDR1 MNHEY and CDR2 SMNVEV (reference sequence). The CDR3 runs 17 residues. The V end lost 0 bases, the J end lost 3 bases, and 14 bases lay between the germline ends. CDR3 nucleotides: TGTGCCAGCAGTTTATCAAGGACTAAGACTTACACCGGGGAGCTGTTTTTT. This codes for CASSLSRTKTYTGELFF.